The clone carrying this T cell receptor (beta chain) was found a few times. Its antigen remains unidentified. Germline V gene lookup returns CDR1 SGHRS and CDR2 YFSETQ. This CDR3 region has 16 residues. V lost 4 bases to trimming and J lost 2 bases; unmatched junction nucleotides: 7. The data derive from a study of CD8 T cells in ankylosing spondylitis. General study points: Among TCR beta sequences, a motif of about 8 highly homologous variants appeared characteristic of ankylosing spondylitis blood.

In making TCR beta libraries, quantitative 5'-RACE with molecular barcodes was used. TCRdb itself ran the 5' RACE reads through MiXCR, one entry per CDR3 protein. The sample comprises roughly 700,000 distinct CDR3 sequences, under 20% of which are singletons, and around 19% rests with the top ten. The TCR was taken from a male donor with ankylosing spondylitis. The chain employs TRBV5-1 and TRBJ2-1; 9 bases map to TRBD2. The material sequenced was blood, either unsorted or a sorted T cell fraction (not recorded which). CDR3 coding DNA: TGCGCCAGCAGCCCCCGGGGCGGGGGGGCCTACAATGAGCAGTTCTTC. Amino acid sequence: CASSPRGGGAYNEQFF. The whole variable domain, remainder taken from reference TRBV5-1 and TRBJ2-1, is KAGVTQTPRYLIKTRGQQVTLSCSPISGHRSVSWYQQTPGQGLQFLFEYFSETQRNKGNFPGRFSGRQFSNSRSEMNVSTLELGDSALYLCASSPRGGGAYNEQFFGPGTRLTVL.